The table lists the clone carrying this T cell receptor beta chain with a count of one. The record originates from a study of blood T cell repertoires in COVID-19. Study as a whole: Researchers got acute and convalescent COVID-19 samples from the United States, Italy and Spain. Sources were T cells, B-cell-depleted T cells, or PBMCs; the material itself was cDNA or gDNA.

Original methodology: The assay estimated nucleated cells by amplifying reference gene primers. Assay: immunoSEQ multiplex PCR; the TCRdb copy retains only in-frame clones and omits some. That table supplies the V and J calls and clone size; D and trimming were determined from the DNA. The data contain about 170,000 clones, over 65% of them singletons. V dropped 4 bases and J dropped 7; count of bases not matched to a gene: 7. Germline loops: CDR1 KGHSH, CDR2 LQKENI. The CDR3 length is 14 residues. This chain links TRBV18 with TRBJ1-1; 9 positions agree with TRBD1. Sequenced sample: peripheral blood. The source of this sequence is a woman of 80 years or more with acute or convalescent COVID-19. Written as DNA, the CDR3 is TGTGCCAGCTCACTCGGACAGGGGATTGGTGAAGCTTTCTTT. Encoded protein: CASSLGQGIGEAFF. The full variable domain, its missing parts supplied by reference TRBV18 and TRBJ1-1, is NAGVMQNPRHLVRRRGQEARLRCSPMKGHSHVYWYRQLPEEGLKFMVYLQKENIIDESGMPKERFSAEFPKEGPSILRIQQVVRGDSAAYFCASSLGQGIGEAFFGQGTRLTVV.